Shown below are 29 T cell receptor beta chains from a single sample sequenced in a study of lymphopenia after photon versus proton radiotherapy (dated by TCRdb to between 2018 and 2021). Library generation was performed with the immunoSEQ multiplex PCR assay. In TCRdb, the immuneACCESS table is reduced to in-frame sequences with V and J assigned. These tables do not hold every clone; where another copy was compared, an unresolved V gene accounts for under half, and the others remain unexplained. The sample table lists approximately 40,000 clones, around 83% of them with a count of one. The ten top clones hold about 9.4% of the sample. This material consisted of peripheral blood, taken from a patient treated with proton-based radiotherapy. Source of these receptors: a woman aged 70-85 years with pancreatic cancer. Some clones in this sample may be carry-over from other donors' samples.

This clone was recorded once. This sequence joins TRBV2 and TRBJ2-5; 9 bases map to TRBD1. Germline V lookup: CDR1 SNHLY, CDR2 FYNNEI. The CDR3 consists of 17 residues. V shed 6 bases and J 4 bases; nucleotides not matched to a gene: 15. The CDR3: CASRPGTGPGVGETQYF. Written as DNA, the CDR3 is TGTGCCAGCAGGCCTGGGACAGGGCCGGGGGTAGGAGAGACCCAGTACTTC.

The rearrangement links TRBV7-9 to TRBJ2-3; no clear D gene. The CDR3 covers 12 residues. V shed 7 bases and J shed 5 bases, with 10 bases lying between them. The germline V gene encodes CDR1 SEHNR and CDR2 FQNEAQ (reference sequence). The CDR3 nucleotides read TGTGCCAGCAATGGGTTGGGAGATACGCAGTATTTT. It encodes CASNGLGDTQYF.

This clone showed up just once. CDR3 protein: CSVDALAEYNEQFF. The CDR3 DNA sequence: TGCAGCGTTGACGCTCTAGCGGAGTACAATGAGCAGTTCTTC. J is TRBJ2-1 and V is TRBV29-1, with TRBD2 matching 7 bases. CDR3 size: 14 residues. The germline V gene encodes CDR1 SQVTM and CDR2 ANQGSEA. V shed 3 bases and J 4 bases; nucleotides not matched to a gene: 6.

This clone has a single count. The chain links TRBV15 to TRBJ2-6; D uncertain. The CDR3 totals 16 residues. From germline, CDR1 is LNHNV and CDR2 YYDKDF (reference sequence). Trimming shortened V by 0 bases and J by 0 bases, and 6 bases separated the two germline ends. The CDR3 nucleotides are TGTGCCACCAGCAGAGATTGGCGCTCTGGGGCCAACGTCCTGACTTTC. Its protein is CATSRDWRSGANVLTF.

The V gene is TRBV5-5, the J gene TRBJ2-5; D assignment may be TRBD1 or TRBD2 (5 bases each). The V gene lost 3 bases and the J gene lost 4 bases, with 16 bases spanning the gap. The CDR3 spans 15 residues. Germline CDR1 reads SGHKS; CDR2 reads YYEKEE (reference sequence). Written as DNA, the CDR3 is TGTGCCAGCAGCTCCCGGGACCCCGTGGCAGAGACCCAGTACTTC. It codes for CASSSRDPVAETQYF. Full variable domain (remainder filled in from reference TRBV5-5 and TRBJ2-5): DAGVTQSPTHLIKTRGQQVTLRCSPISGHKSVSWYQQVLGQGPQFIFQYYEKEERGRGNFPDRFSARQFPNYSSELNVNALLLGDSALYLCASSSRDPVAETQYFGPGTRLLVL.

CDR3 sequence: CASSMTGTYNEQFF. The CDR3 bases are TGTGCCAGCTCTATGACAGGAACCTACAATGAGCAGTTCTTC. This chain connects TRBV18 to TRBJ2-1; a possible D gene is TRBD1 (6 bases). The CDR3 has 14 amino acids. From germline, CDR1 is KGHSH and CDR2 LQKENI. V was trimmed by 6 bases and J by 2 bases, leaving 11 bases between them.

The V call is TRBV5-1, the J call TRBJ2-5, with 9 positions matching TRBD2. The DNA matches TRBJ2-7 better at its end, which makes the J call doubtful. The CDR3 covers 15 residues. Germline values: CDR1 SGHRS, CDR2 YFSETQ. Here the CDR3 reads CASSSSGGLTYEQYF. The CDR3 region has the DNA TGCGCCAGCAGCTCAAGCGGGGGGCTGACCTACGAGCAGTACTTC.

This chain joins TRBV19 and TRBJ2-2; TRBD1 agrees at 8 bases. With V trimmed by 10 bases and J by 4 bases, 5 bases remained unmatched. The CDR3 is 13 amino acids. CDR1 LNHDA and CDR2 SQIVND come from the germline V gene (reference sequence). DNA for the CDR3: TGTGCCACCTTGGACAGGGTCACCGGGGAGCTGTTTTTT. This codes for CATLDRVTGELFF.

V and J are TRBV30 and TRBJ1-1, with D unresolved. The CDR3 has 14 amino acids. The ends were cut back, 1 base at V and 4 bases at J, with 13 bases in the middle. Germline CDR1 reads GTSNPN; CDR2 reads SVGIG (reference sequence). CDR3: CAWSGALSGTEAFF. Written as DNA, the CDR3 is TGTGCCTGGAGTGGCGCCCTCAGTGGCACTGAAGCTTTCTTT.

The chain is built from TRBV19 and TRBJ2-1; tentative D call: TRBD2 (6 bases). Trimming left V 5 bases short and J 6 bases short, with 17 bases between. The germline gives CDR1 LNHDA, CDR2 SQIVND (reference sequence). The CDR3 runs to 15 residues. The CDR3 protein is CASSHDWGDGNEQFF. CDR3 sequence (DNA): TGTGCCAGTAGTCACGACTGGGGGGATGGCAATGAGCAGTTCTTC.

The chain couples TRBV14 to TRBJ2-7; D is undetermined. V was cut by 4 bases and J by 1 base, with 2 bases left in between. Germline CDR1 is SGHDN and CDR2 is FVKESK. This CDR3 spans 11 amino acids. Written as DNA, the CDR3 is TGTGCCAGCAGCCGATCCTACGAGCAGTACTTC. This encodes CASSRSYEQYF.

The chain uses TRBV7-2 and TRBJ2-7; TRBD2 is a possible D gene (7 bases). The V gene's germline CDR1 is SGHTA and CDR2 FQGNSA. V was shortened by 1 base and J by 7 bases, with 20 bases between the two germline ends. The CDR3 totals 16 residues. The DNA of the CDR3 is TGTGCCAGCAGCTTAGATGCGGGGGCCCCCTCCTCGGAGCAGTACTTC. Amino acid sequence: CASSLDAGAPSSEQYF.

The genes are TRBV28 and TRBJ2-7, with 12 bases lining up with TRBD2. J lost 6 bases, V lost 10 bases, and 7 bases had no gene match. CDR3 length: 13 amino acids. Per germline, CDR1 MDHEN and CDR2 SYDVKM. The CDR3 region has the DNA TGTGCCATCACCCGGACTAGCGGGATCGAGCAGTACTTC. This sequence encodes CAITRTSGIEQYF.

V usage is TRBV28 and J usage is TRBJ1-2; D gene uncertain. The germline CDR1 and CDR2 sequences are MDHEN and SYDVKM. The CDR3 is 14 amino acids. Between the trimmed V and J ends, which lost 3 bases and 1 base, there was a span of 9 bases. DNA for the CDR3: TGTGCCAGCAGTTTGGCCCCTATTAACTATGGCTACACCTTC. It translates to CASSLAPINYGYTF.

The chain recombines TRBV29-1 with TRBJ1-1; possibly TRBD1 for D (5 bases). The CDR3 loop spans 14 amino acids. CDR1 is SQVTM, CDR2 ANQGSEA, per germline. V dropped 1 base and J dropped 3 bases, with 12 bases sitting between them. CDR3 sequence (DNA): TGCAGCGTTGAAGTGTGGCAGGGATACACTGAAGCTTTCTTT. Its translation: CSVEVWQGYTEAFF.

The chain links TRBV28 to TRBJ2-7; no firm D call. CDR1 and CDR2 (germline): MDHEN, SYDVKM. The CDR3 runs to 14 residues. Trimming took off 3 bases at V and 5 bases at J, with 14 bases between the two ends. CDR3 amino acids: CASSFSTGVNEQYF. The CDR3 DNA is TGTGCCAGCAGTTTTTCGACTGGGGTGAACGAGCAGTACTTC.

The chain uses TRBV19 and TRBJ2-3; 7 bases map to TRBD1. The CDR3 consists of 14 residues. The trim removed 5 bases at V and 0 bases at J, leaving 2 bases unmatched. Germline-derived CDR1 and CDR2 are LNHDA and SQIVND (reference sequence). Written as DNA, the CDR3 is TGTGCCAGTAGTCACAGGGGAAGCACAGATACGCAGTATTTT. Amino acid sequence: CASSHRGSTDTQYF. The entire variable domain, with the rest obtained from reference TRBV19 and TRBJ2-3, is as follows: DGGITQSPKYLFRKEGQNVTLSCEQNLNHDAMYWYRQDPGQGLRLIYYSQIVNDFQKGDIAEGYSVSREKKESFPLTVTSAQKNPTAFYLCASSHRGSTDTQYFGPGTRLTVL.

This clone turned up a few times. This chain connects TRBV6-5 to TRBJ1-1; TRBD1 is a possible D gene (6 bases). CDR3 length: 14 residues. V lost 2 bases to trimming and J lost 2 bases, with 9 bases between them. Germline V CDR1 and CDR2: MNHEY, SVGAGI. The CDR3 loop is CASSYQGPNTEAFF. The DNA for the CDR3 is TGTGCCAGCAGTTACCAGGGGCCTAACACTGAAGCTTTCTTT.

V and J are TRBV2 and TRBJ1-5; D uncertain. Germline values: CDR1 SNHLY, CDR2 FYNNEI. V was trimmed by 2 bases and J by 0 bases, leaving 5 bases between them. CDR3 length: 14 residues. CDR3 residues: CASSELSSNQPQHF. CDR3 coding DNA: TGTGCCAGCAGTGAACTCAGTAGCAATCAGCCCCAGCATTTT.

J is TRBJ2-7 and V is TRBV6-5; 8 bases agree with TRBD1. After removal of 6 bases from V and 6 bases from J, the junction contained 13 bases not matched to a gene. Germline CDR1 and CDR2: MNHEY and SVGAGI. The CDR3 length is 15 residues. CDR3 nucleotide sequence: TGTGCCAGCAGAAACTCCCGGCAGGGGGCCCGCGAGCAGTACTTC. Translated, it gives CASRNSRQGAREQYF.

This clone was detected only a few times. The rearrangement links TRBV5-4 to TRBJ2-5; TRBD1 or TRBD2 may be the D gene (5 bases each). With 4 bases removed from V and 1 base from J, the gap between germline ends came to 11 bases. Germline lookup yields CDR1 SGHNT and CDR2 YYREEE (reference sequence). This CDR3 spans 14 amino acids. Here the CDR3 DNA reads TGTGCCAGCAGCATAGCCGGGACCCAAGAGACCCAGTACTTC. It codes for CASSIAGTQETQYF.

V gene TRBV25-1 combines with J gene TRBJ2-1; 11 positions match TRBD2. This CDR3 spans 14 amino acids. Trimming cost V 7 bases and J 9 bases; bases outside gene matches: 8. The germline V gene encodes CDR1 MGHDK and CDR2 SYGVNS. The CDR3 sequence: CASKTSGSPGEQFF. The CDR3 DNA reads as TGTGCCAGCAAAACTAGCGGGAGTCCGGGTGAGCAGTTCTTC.

J is TRBJ2-3 and V is TRBV6-6; TRBD2 is a possible D gene (5 bases). Trimming pared 8 bases from V and 1 base from J, leaving 13 bases between. The CDR3 sequence is 14 residues long. Germline loops: CDR1 MNHNY, CDR2 SVGAGI (reference sequence). Here the CDR3 reads CASLARSGTDTQYF. The CDR3 coding sequence is TGTGCCAGCCTAGCTCGGTCGGGCACAGATACGCAGTATTTT.

V is TRBV4-2 and J is TRBJ1-6; a weak D match, TRBD1 (5 bases). The V end was cut by 2 bases, the J end by 10 bases, with 15 bases between. The germline gives CDR1 LGHNA, CDR2 YNFKEQ. The CDR3 is 15 residues long. For the CDR3, the DNA is TGTGCCAGCAGCCAACAAGGGGCGGGGAACTCACCCCTCCACTTT. Amino acids: CASSQQGAGNSPLHF.

The V gene is TRBV28, the J gene TRBJ1-5, with a tentative D call TRBD1 (6 bases). The CDR3 consists of 16 residues. Germline loops: CDR1 MDHEN, CDR2 SYDVKM. V dropped 6 bases and J dropped 1 base, with 16 bases sitting between them. The DNA of the CDR3 is TGTGCCAGCAGCCCCGCTGGGGGCTGGAGCAATCAGCCCCAGCATTTT. Its translation: CASSPAGGWSNQPQHF.

The V call is TRBV4-2, the J call TRBJ2-1, with a tentative D call TRBD2 (5 bases). Trimming left V 5 bases short and J 7 bases short, with 9 bases between. Germline values: CDR1 LGHNA, CDR2 YNFKEQ. The CDR3 extends over 12 amino acids. CDR3 nucleotides: TGTGCCAGCAGCTTGGACTGGAATGAGCAGTTCTTC. It encodes CASSLDWNEQFF.

The V call is TRBV28, the J call TRBJ1-1; 7 bases agree with TRBD1. CDR3 size: 14 residues. V was clipped by 7 bases and J by 1 base; unmatched bases: 6. CDR1 is MDHEN and CDR2 is SYDVKM in the germline V gene. The CDR3: CASKVGTANTEAFF. The CDR3 DNA sequence: TGTGCCAGCAAAGTCGGGACAGCGAACACTGAAGCTTTCTTT.

V and J are TRBV29-1 and TRBJ1-2; 12 bases map to TRBD1. The CDR3 runs to 12 residues. V lost 7 bases and J lost 4; bases outside the gene matches: 1. Germline loops: CDR1 SQVTM, CDR2 ANQGSEA. CDR3 nucleotide sequence: TGCAGCGGGGGACAGGGGGCCTATGGCTACACCTTC. Translating it yields CSGGQGAYGYTF. The variable domain in full, completed from reference TRBV29-1 and TRBJ1-2, reads SAVISQKPSRDICQRGTSLTIQCQVDSQVTMMFWYRQQPGQSLTLIATANQGSEATYESGFVIDKFPISRPNLTFSTLTVSNMSPEDSSIYLCSGGQGAYGYTFGSGTRLTVV.

The V and J genes are TRBV19 and TRBJ1-1; a possible D gene is TRBD1 (5 bases). CDR3 length equals 15 residues. CDR1 and CDR2 from the germline V gene are LNHDA and SQIVND (reference sequence). The germline V and J ends were trimmed by 3 bases and 4 bases, with 15 bases remaining between them. The CDR3: CASSIGPRGPTEAFF. The DNA of the CDR3 is TGTGCCAGTAGTATCGGCCCGAGGGGCCCCACTGAAGCTTTCTTT.